This T cell receptor beta chain is drawn from a study of CD8 T cells in ankylosing spondylitis. CDR1 and CDR2 from the germline V gene are SGHRS and YFSETQ. The CDR3 extends over 13 amino acids. V was clipped by 3 bases and J by 11 bases; unmatched bases: 8. Overall study results and limits: The study identified a TCR beta motif of under 10 highly homologous variants that appeared characteristic of ankylosing spondylitis blood.

This clonotype was counted between two and nine times. Antigen: not known. TCRdb called the 5' RACE reads again in MiXCR, with one record for every CDR3 protein. The sample has roughly 700,000 distinct CDR3 sequences; roughly 20% are singletons. The V gene is TRBV5-1, the J gene TRBJ2-4; 7 bases map to TRBD2. What was sequenced was blood, either unsorted or a sorted T cell fraction (not recorded which). This TCR was sampled from a male donor with ankylosing spondylitis. In DNA, the CDR3 is TGCGCCAGCAGCTCGGGACTATCCCTCCTTCAGTACTTC. Translated, it gives CASSSGLSLLQYF. The complete variable domain, with remaining parts taken from reference TRBV5-1 and TRBJ2-4, reads KAGVTQTPRYLIKTRGQQVTLSCSPISGHRSVSWYQQTPGQGLQFLFEYFSETQRNKGNFPGRFSGRQFSNSRSEMNVSTLELGDSALYLCASSSGLSLLQYFGAGTRLSVL.